This TCR beta chain was recorded in a study of cytomegalovirus exposure and HLA in healthy donors. Germline V CDR1 and CDR2: SNHLY, FYNNEI. V lost 4 bases to trimming and J lost 9 bases; unmatched junction nucleotides: 8. The CDR3 extends over 15 amino acids. In the PCR, 60 Vbeta and 13 Jbeta primers were used. As processed by the authors: As a later analysis found, there were 80 million or so unique TCR beta chains, of which roughly 11 million were shared. TCRdb's table, derived via immunoSEQ multiplex PCR, lists solely in-frame clones and lacks some. D and trimming come from the DNA, and the V and J calls and clone size come from that table. The table includes 85,000 to 95,000 clones, roughly 72% detected once.

The clonotype was recovered from a man younger than 40 in good health and CMV-seropositive. J is TRBJ1-5 and V is TRBV2; TRBD1 agrees at 11 bases. Source material: PBMCs. CDR3 coding DNA: TGTGCCAGCAGTGTTTGGACAGGGGGCAAGAGGCCCCAGCATTTT. The encoded protein is CASSVWTGGKRPQHF.